The rows below give T cell receptor beta chains drawn from one sample of a study of blood T cells in healthy people across ages. MiXCR, run by TCRdb on the 5' RACE reads, gives a single entry per CDR3 protein. The data show fewer than 950,000 distinct CDR3 sequences, 50% to 65% seen once. The specimen sequenced was blood. The receptor set was obtained from a man aged 80 or over in good health. Each CDR3 is given with its conserved first and last residue.

CDR3aa: CSVEEVRTGRYGYTF
v_gene: TRBV29-1
j_gene: TRBJ1-2

CDR3aa: CASSTGGNEAFF
v_gene: TRBV28
j_gene: TRBJ1-1

CDR3aa: CASSRTRGAYNEQFF
v_gene: TRBV12-3/TRBV12-4
j_gene: TRBJ2-1

CDR3aa: CASSPTLWTPLELFF
v_gene: TRBV7-2
j_gene: TRBJ2-2

CDR3aa: CASSPAFLGSNYGYTF
v_gene: TRBV4-1
j_gene: TRBJ1-2

CDR3aa: CSARVFVGSSYNEQFF
v_gene: TRBV20-1
j_gene: TRBJ2-1

CDR3aa: CAISEAYGRPSYNEQFF
v_gene: TRBV10-3
j_gene: TRBJ2-1

CDR3aa: CASSQDRQTSVNEQFF
v_gene: TRBV3-1
j_gene: TRBJ2-1

CDR3aa: CASSQDQVGGEQYF
v_gene: TRBV4-2
j_gene: NA

CDR3aa: CSARARGDGYTF
v_gene: TRBV20-1
j_gene: TRBJ1-2

CDR3aa: CASSYGASRGAEAFF
v_gene: TRBV6-6
j_gene: TRBJ1-1

CDR3aa: CSVVGTGRGYNEQYF
v_gene: TRBV29-1
j_gene: TRBJ2-7

CDR3aa: CASSPRTLNIQYF
v_gene: TRBV18
j_gene: TRBJ2-4

CDR3aa: CASSPRLVYEQYF
v_gene: TRBV5-5
j_gene: TRBJ2-7

CDR3aa: CASSLITSGRLSSYNEQFF
v_gene: TRBV4-1
j_gene: TRBJ2-1

CDR3aa: CASSYSIRGGDNSPLHF
v_gene: TRBV6-5
j_gene: TRBJ1-6

CDR3aa: CASSLKQTYGYTF
v_gene: TRBV7-2
j_gene: TRBJ1-2

CDR3aa: CASSAEGGSYNEQFF
v_gene: TRBV9
j_gene: TRBJ2-1

CDR3aa: CASSQDPLDFSGANVLTF
v_gene: TRBV3-1
j_gene: TRBJ2-6

CDR3aa: CASREAGRFGNEQFF
v_gene: TRBV6-1
j_gene: TRBJ2-1

CDR3aa: CSVGTGGTGELFF
v_gene: TRBV29-1
j_gene: TRBJ2-2

CDR3aa: CAGGGRLNRYAYF
v_gene: TRBV30
j_gene: TRBJ2-3

CDR3aa: CASSGDGPVNEQYF
v_gene: TRBV13
j_gene: TRBJ2-7

CDR3aa: CASRTGREGPHYEQYF
v_gene: TRBV6-6
j_gene: TRBJ2-7

CDR3aa: CASTLSGLESYEQYF
v_gene: TRBV28
j_gene: TRBJ2-7

CDR3aa: CASSLTLGTGREQYF
v_gene: TRBV7-2
j_gene: TRBJ2-7

CDR3aa: CASSSGQGAPSGQPQHF
v_gene: TRBV7-2
j_gene: TRBJ1-5

CDR3aa: CSARDSGQRVSNQPQHF
v_gene: TRBV20-1
j_gene: TRBJ1-5